These T cell receptor beta chains were read from a single sample in a study of tumor-infiltrating lymphocytes in primary liver carcinoma. MiXCR was run by TCRdb on the multiplex PCR reads, yielding one entry per CDR3 protein. The table records around 37,000 distinct CDR3 sequences, more than 60% of them present only once. The specimen sequenced was tumor-adjacent normal liver tissue. All receptors come from a man in his forties with primary liver carcinoma and hepatitis B virus infection. Both conserved end residues are part of each CDR3.

CDR3aa: CASGILAAHNEQVF
j_gene: TRBJ2-1
v_gene: TRBV5-1

CDR3aa: CTSSYQPGSYTEAFF
j_gene: TRBJ1-1
v_gene: TRBV6-5

CDR3aa: CASSYSRGIADTQYF
j_gene: TRBJ2-3
v_gene: TRBV6-5

CDR3aa: CASSLHRDQEILYF
j_gene: TRBJ2-5
v_gene: TRBV11-1

CDR3aa: CASSQNGGQETQYF
j_gene: TRBJ2-5
v_gene: TRBV11-2

CDR3aa: CASSLDPAVTPQETQYF
j_gene: TRBJ2-5
v_gene: TRBV7-2

CDR3aa: CASLGDMVHSGANVLTF
j_gene: TRBJ2-6
v_gene: TRBV6-2/TRBV6-3

CDR3aa: CTSSLDWTGIYTEAFF
j_gene: TRBJ1-1
v_gene: TRBV11-2

CDR3aa: CASSLQSTGTQYF
j_gene: TRBJ2-3
v_gene: TRBV6-5

CDR3aa: CASSLPTRGTLNSPLHF
j_gene: TRBJ1-6
v_gene: TRBV7-8

CDR3aa: CASGSKTGGEAQYF
j_gene: TRBJ2-5
v_gene: TRBV5-5

CDR3aa: CSVRGYSYEQYF
j_gene: TRBJ2-7
v_gene: TRBV29-1

CDR3aa: CASSQERDNSYEQYF
j_gene: TRBJ2-7
v_gene: TRBV4-2

CDR3aa: CASSQYSKQNTETFF
j_gene: TRBJ1-1
v_gene: TRBV4-1

CDR3aa: CASNSGYGQYF
j_gene: TRBJ2-7
v_gene: TRBV6-2/TRBV6-3

CDR3aa: CASSQDKALAMAQYF
j_gene: TRBJ2-7
v_gene: TRBV4-1

CDR3aa: CASSSGRDGADTRYF
j_gene: TRBJ2-3
v_gene: TRBV7-9

CDR3aa: CSVEGGDLVNTEASF
j_gene: TRBJ1-1
v_gene: TRBV29-1

CDR3aa: CASSDDSAGNTTYF
j_gene: TRBJ1-3
v_gene: TRBV5-1

CDR3aa: CASSSLGRFGGDMQYF
j_gene: TRBJ2-3
v_gene: TRBV6-2/TRBV6-3

CDR3aa: CASSEGDGQGPNTEAFF
j_gene: TRBJ1-1
v_gene: TRBV6-1

CDR3aa: CSVAGVGGRSTDTQYF
j_gene: TRBJ2-3
v_gene: TRBV29-1

CDR3aa: CASSIRSAWNTGTQYF
j_gene: TRBJ2-3
v_gene: TRBV11-2

CDR3aa: CANSLSAGFSYEQYF
j_gene: TRBJ2-7
v_gene: TRBV11-2

CDR3aa: CSARGLLSTEAFF
j_gene: TRBJ1-1
v_gene: TRBV29-1

CDR3aa: CVNSDDRAGNTIYF
j_gene: TRBJ1-3
v_gene: TRBV5-1

CDR3aa: CASSQVATTGELFF
j_gene: TRBJ2-2
v_gene: TRBV4-1

CDR3aa: CASSEVEDTAALF
j_gene: TRBJ1-1
v_gene: TRBV10-2

CDR3aa: CARWSRRAANEQFF
j_gene: TRBJ2-1
v_gene: TRBV6-1

CDR3aa: CTLNTGGAETRYF
j_gene: TRBJ2-5
v_gene: TRBV30

CDR3aa: CASSQDPGAAGNQPQHF
j_gene: TRBJ1-5
v_gene: TRBV4-1

CDR3aa: CNLRDGQETQYF
j_gene: TRBJ2-5
v_gene: TRBV29-1

CDR3aa: CASSERPGLAGTYAQYF
j_gene: TRBJ2-7
v_gene: TRBV6-2/TRBV6-3

CDR3aa: CSVELIGGTDTQYF
j_gene: TRBJ2-3
v_gene: TRBV29-1

CDR3aa: CARSQERAGNYGYTF
j_gene: TRBJ1-2
v_gene: TRBV4-1

CDR3aa: CASKPCGNSGELFF
j_gene: TRBJ2-2
v_gene: TRBV6-1

CDR3aa: CASSPEGTGTDTQYF
j_gene: TRBJ2-3
v_gene: TRBV11-1

CDR3aa: CASIRTARPYGQYF
j_gene: TRBJ2-7
v_gene: TRBV6-2/TRBV6-3

CDR3aa: CANSDSLSENNEQFF
j_gene: TRBJ2-1
v_gene: TRBV7-9

CDR3aa: CASSLQRGFYEQYF
j_gene: TRBJ2-7
v_gene: TRBV28